Below, 3 T cell receptor beta chains from the same sample are listed, as sequenced in a study of identical twins. From the 5' RACE reads, TCRdb called clonotypes with MiXCR, one entry per CDR3 protein. Altogether hundreds of thousands of distinct CDR3 sequences are present, over 20% being singletons, with the ten largest covering around 4.4%. The same data also contributed to another study, on T cells expressing NK-cell markers.

Sequencing input: PBMCs. Receptor source: a woman aged 18-30 years in good health.

In its sample, this clonotype was seen a few times. The gene calls are TRBV7-2 and TRBJ2-5; D is possibly TRBD2 (6 bases). The germline V gene has CDR1 SGHTA and CDR2 FQGNSA. V lost 5 bases to trimming and J lost 0 bases, with 13 bases between them. The CDR3 extends over 15 amino acids. The CDR3 here is CASSNTSPYQETQYF. The CDR3 DNA reads TGTGCCAGCAGCAACACTAGCCCGTACCAAGAGACCCAGTACTTC.

This rearrangement joins TRBV12-3 or TRBV12-4 to TRBJ1-2; 7 positions agree with TRBD1. V dropped 6 bases and J dropped 7; count of bases not matched to a gene: 5. The CDR3 has 12 residues. The CDR3 coding sequence is TGTGCCAGCAGACACAACAGGGGTGGCTACACCTTC. Amino acid sequence: CASRHNRGGYTF.

Note on this clonotype: At one of its ends the junction is not consistent with the germline gene, which may arise from a read error. The V and J genes are TRBV12-3 or TRBV12-4 and TRBJ2-1, with no clear D. The CDR3 is 13 amino acids. The CDR3 DNA is TGTGCCAGCAGTTACGGAGCCTACAATGTGCAGTTCTTC. Translated: CASSYGAYNVQFF.